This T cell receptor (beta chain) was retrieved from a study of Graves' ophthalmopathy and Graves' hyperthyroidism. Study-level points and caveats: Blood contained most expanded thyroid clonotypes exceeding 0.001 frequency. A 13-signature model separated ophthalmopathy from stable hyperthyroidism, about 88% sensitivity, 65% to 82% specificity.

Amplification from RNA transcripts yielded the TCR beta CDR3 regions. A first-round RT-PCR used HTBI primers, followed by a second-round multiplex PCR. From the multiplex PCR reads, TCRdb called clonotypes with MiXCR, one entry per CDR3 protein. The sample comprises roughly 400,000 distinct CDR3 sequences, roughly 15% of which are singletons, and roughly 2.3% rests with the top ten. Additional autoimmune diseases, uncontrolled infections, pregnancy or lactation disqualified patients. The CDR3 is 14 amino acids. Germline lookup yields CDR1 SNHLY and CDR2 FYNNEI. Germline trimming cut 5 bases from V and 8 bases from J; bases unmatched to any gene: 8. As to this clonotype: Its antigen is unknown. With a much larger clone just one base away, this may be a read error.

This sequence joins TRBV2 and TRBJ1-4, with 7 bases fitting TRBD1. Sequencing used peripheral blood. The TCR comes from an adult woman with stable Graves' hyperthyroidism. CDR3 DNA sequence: TGTGCCAGCAGTTTTGGGACAGTAGGAGAAAAACTGTTTTTT. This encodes CASSFGTVGEKLFF.